The T cell receptor beta chain under discussion was sequenced for a study of CD8 T cells in Susac syndrome. RNA in amounts of roughly 0.45 to 1 ug was reverse transcribed with random hexamers. TCRdb re-called the immunoSEQ multiplex PCR reads with MiXCR, one entry per CDR3 protein. The sample contains under 200,000 distinct CDR3 sequences, around 95% of which appear only once. The clonotype comes from a human donor in good health. Sample: CD4+ T cells from PBMCs.

CDR3 amino acids: CSVQGTGWQGYTF. CDR3 nucleotide sequence: TGCAGCGTGCAGGGGACAGGGTGGCAAGGCTACACCTTC. V usage is TRBV29-1 and J usage is TRBJ1-2; 9 bases line up with TRBD1. The trim removed 6 bases at V and 8 bases at J, leaving 10 bases unmatched. The CDR3 contains 13 residues. Germline CDR1 reads SQVTM; CDR2 reads ANQGSEA.